The 17 T cell receptor beta chains in this list originate from one sample, sequenced in a study of blood T cell repertoires in COVID-19. Profiled with immunoSEQ multiplex PCR; TCRdb holds only in-frame clones, not every one. The sample holds some 250,000 clones, over 70% seen once. The specimen sequenced was peripheral blood. The source of these receptors is a woman older than 75 with acute or convalescent COVID-19.

The gene calls are TRBV9 and TRBJ1-6; D is possibly TRBD1 (6 bases). The CDR3 spans 14 residues. Germline V lookup: CDR1 SGDLS, CDR2 YYNGEE. Trimming cost V 1 base and J 7 bases, with 9 bases left between them. The CDR3 DNA reads as TGTGCCAGCAGCGTATCGGACAGCAATTCACCCCTCCACTTT. It specifies CASSVSDSNSPLHF.

This clone was counted a few times. J is TRBJ1-2 and V is TRBV15, with D possibly being TRBD1 (6 bases). The CDR3 sequence is 14 residues long. Trimming took off 0 bases at V and 6 bases at J, with 11 bases between the two ends. CDR1 and CDR2 from the germline V gene are LNHNV and YYDKDF (reference sequence). CDR3 loop: CATSRDQGHNGYTF. The CDR3 nucleotides are TGTGCCACCAGCAGAGATCAGGGACACAATGGCTACACCTTC.

The V gene is TRBV27, the J gene TRBJ2-5; no clear D gene. The CDR3 has 14 residues. The germline V gene encodes CDR1 MNHEY and CDR2 SMNVEV (reference sequence). Between the trimmed V and J ends, which lost 5 bases and 2 bases, there was a span of 12 bases. This chain's CDR3 is CASSPLEKQETQYF. DNA for the CDR3: TGTGCCAGCAGTCCCCTAGAAAAACAAGAGACCCAGTACTTC.

The CDR3 bases are TGTGCCAGCAGCCAAGATAGGGCAGGGGGAAGCTCCTACAATGAGCAGTTCTTC. This codes for CASSQDRAGGSSYNEQFF. The J gene is TRBJ2-1, the V gene TRBV4-2; TRBD1 aligns across 7 bases. Germline assignment: CDR1 LGHNA and CDR2 YNFKEQ. The CDR3 contains 18 residues. The trim removed 0 bases at V and 0 bases at J, leaving 8 bases unmatched.

The chain carries TRBV18 and TRBJ2-2; no clear D gene. The germline CDR1 and CDR2 sequences are KGHSH and LQKENI. The CDR3 spans 15 residues. V gave up 2 bases and J gave up 4 bases, with 11 bases separating them. The DNA of the CDR3 is TGTGCCAGCTCACCAGAGAATTCTCGCACCGGGGAGCTGTTTTTT. Translating it yields CASSPENSRTGELFF.

CDR3 coding DNA: TGTGCCAGCAGCCAAGGACAGGGCCACTCTGGAAACACCATATATTTT. Protein product: CASSQGQGHSGNTIYF. The gene calls are TRBV3-1 (or the pseudogene TRBV3-2) and TRBJ1-3; 7 nucleotides agree with TRBD1. CDR1 LGHDT and CDR2 YNNKEL come from the germline V gene (reference sequence). This CDR3 spans 16 amino acids. Trimming at V came to 1 base and at J to 0 bases, leaving 3 bases not matched to a gene.

The chain recombines TRBV6-5 with TRBJ1-5; a possible D gene is TRBD1 (6 bases). Germline V lookup: CDR1 MNHEY, CDR2 SVGAGI. Trimming pared 2 bases from V and 7 bases from J, leaving 15 bases between. The CDR3 is made up of 15 amino acids. The CDR3 reads CASSYRAGDRQPQHF. DNA of the CDR3: TGTGCCAGCAGTTACAGGGCAGGGGATCGGCAGCCCCAGCATTTT.

This chain connects TRBV9 to TRBJ2-2; 7 nucleotides match TRBD1. The junction had 6 bases not matched to a gene; V was cut back by 1 base and J by 6 bases. CDR1 and CDR2 (germline): SGDLS, YYNGEE. The CDR3 contains 15 residues. CDR3 in DNA: TGTGCCAGCAGCGTAAGACAGGGTGTTTCCGGGGAGCTGTTTTTT. As protein: CASSVRQGVSGELFF.

The chain recombines TRBV4-1 with TRBJ2-3, with D tentatively TRBD1 (6 bases). This CDR3 spans 16 amino acids. Trimming removed 3 bases at V and 2 bases at J, with 15 bases between. Germline assignment: CDR1 MGHRA and CDR2 YSYEKL. The CDR3 loop is CASSQDSPRTTDTQYF. CDR3 coding DNA: TGCGCCAGCAGCCAGGACAGTCCTCGTACCACAGATACGCAGTATTTT.

V gene TRBV3-1 (or the pseudogene TRBV3-2) combines with J gene TRBJ1-1; D might be TRBD1 (6 bases). CDR3 length: 13 amino acids. The germline V and J ends were trimmed by 4 bases and 6 bases, with 12 bases remaining between them. CDR1 and CDR2 (germline): LGHDT, YNNKEL (reference sequence). The CDR3 DNA sequence: TGTGCCAGCAGCCCGGGGGGCAGGTCTGAAGCTTTCTTT. It specifies CASSPGGRSEAFF.

J is TRBJ1-2 and V is TRBV7-9; 7 bases agree with TRBD1. V dropped 5 bases and J dropped 4; count of bases not matched to a gene: 4. Germline CDR1 is SEHNR and CDR2 is FQNEAQ (reference sequence). The CDR3 contains 13 residues. CDR3 sequence (DNA): TGTGCCAGCAGCGGGACAGACCGCTATGGCTACACCTTC. As protein: CASSGTDRYGYTF.

The genes are TRBV5-1 and TRBJ2-1; D is uncertain. The ends were cut back, 3 bases at V and 7 bases at J, with 5 bases in the middle. Germline loops: CDR1 SGHRS, CDR2 YFSETQ. CDR3 size: 11 residues. CDR3 sequence reads: CASSSLNEQFF. As DNA, the CDR3 is TGCGCCAGCAGCTCCCTAAATGAGCAGTTCTTC.

The sample holds one count of this clone. This chain uses TRBV6-6 with TRBJ2-1; 9 bases agree with TRBD2. Trimming at V came to 6 bases and at J to 4 bases, leaving 7 bases not matched to a gene. This CDR3 has 15 amino acids. CDR1 is MNHNY and CDR2 is SVGAGI in the germline V gene (reference sequence). The CDR3 loop reads CASSRAGGSYNEQFF. The CDR3 nucleotides are TGTGCCAGCAGCCGAGCGGGGGGATCGTACAATGAGCAGTTCTTC.

This chain uses TRBV5-8 with TRBJ1-6; no clear D. Per the germline V gene, CDR1 is SGHTS and CDR2 is YDEGEE. Trimming stripped 1 base from V and 6 bases from J, with 8 bases between. CDR3 length: 14 residues. The CDR3 nucleotides read TGTGCCAGCAGCTTGTTAGCAGTTAATTCACCCCTCCACTTT. Amino acid sequence: CASSLLAVNSPLHF.

The chain couples TRBV10-1 to TRBJ2-2; 9 nucleotides agree with TRBD2. Germline CDR1 and CDR2: WNHNN and SYGVQD (reference sequence). This CDR3 comprises 15 residues. Germline trimming cut 8 bases from V and 5 bases from J; bases unmatched to any gene: 9. Here the CDR3 DNA reads TGCGCCAGCTCCCCAGGGACTAGCTGGACCGGGGAGCTGTTTTTT. Its translation is CASSPGTSWTGELFF.

V is TRBV11-2 and J is TRBJ2-7; 11 bases map to TRBD1. This CDR3 spans 13 amino acids. From germline, CDR1 is SGHAT and CDR2 FQNNGV. V shed 5 bases and J 6 bases; nucleotides not matched to a gene: 3. The CDR3 DNA follows: TGTGCCAGCAGCCGGGACAGGGGGGGCGAGCAGTACTTC. Its translation is CASSRDRGGEQYF.

The V and J genes are TRBV2 and TRBJ2-2; the D gene is possibly TRBD2 (7 bases). The V and J ends lost 3 bases and 6 bases respectively, with 14 bases between them. The germline CDR1 and CDR2 sequences are SNHLY and FYNNEI. The CDR3 is 15 amino acids. The DNA for the CDR3 is TGTGCCAGCAGTGACAGGAGGGGGGGGGCCGGGGAGCTGTTTTTT. Amino acids: CASSDRRGGAGELFF.